Described below is a single T cell receptor (beta chain) sequence and its context. Germline V gene data show CDR1 as SGHRS and CDR2 as YFSETQ. The length of the CDR3 is 15 residues. The germline V and J ends were trimmed by 3 bases and 1 base, with 14 bases remaining between them. This sample stems from a study of cytomegalovirus exposure and HLA in healthy donors. The PCR had 60 Vbeta and 13 Jbeta primers. Clones were read by immunoSEQ multiplex PCR, and TCRdb kept only the in-frame ones, dropping some. Among about 190,000 clones listed, roughly 85% were seen once. This TCR derives from a boy aged 2 to 10 in good health and CMV-seronegative. The genes are TRBV5-1 and TRBJ2-7; D is perhaps TRBD2 (6 bases). The sequenced material came from PBMCs. This chain's CDR3 is CASSYGGALSYEQYF. The CDR3 DNA follows: TGCGCCAGCAGCTACGGAGGGGCGCTTTCCTACGAGCAGTACTTC. The full variable domain, in which reference TRBV5-1 and TRBJ2-7 provide the parts outside the CDR3, is KAGVTQTPRYLIKTRGQQVTLSCSPISGHRSVSWYQQTPGQGLQFLFEYFSETQRNKGNFPGRFSGRQFSNSRSEMNVSTLELGDSALYLCASSYGGALSYEQYFGPGTRLTVT.